This paragraph reports one T cell receptor beta chain. CDR1 and CDR2 (germline): LNHDA, SQIVND (reference sequence). J gave up 1 base and V 5 bases, and 7 bases lay outside the gene matches. The CDR3 runs to 16 residues. The data were obtained in a study of blood T cell repertoires in COVID-19. Study-wide context: Some COVID-19 samples were acute and others convalescent; all came from the United States, Italy and Spain. In each case, the material was cDNA or gDNA derived from T cells, B-cell-depleted T cells, or PBMCs.

Original handling: Reference gene primer amplification gave estimated nucleated cell counts. Assay used: immunoSEQ multiplex PCR; TCRdb lists only in-frame clones, some missing. Clonal size and the V and J genes are those of that table, whereas D and trimming came from the DNA. The sample holds 150,000 or so clones, about 80% seen once. The TCR originated in a woman aged 60 to 75 with acute or convalescent COVID-19. Sample: peripheral blood. The chain employs TRBV19 and TRBJ1-1; 10 bases match TRBD1. CDR3 region: CASSPRTGGKNTEAFF. The CDR3 DNA is TGTGCCAGTAGTCCGAGGACAGGGGGGAAGAACACTGAAGCTTTCTTT.